A selection of T cell receptor beta chains follows, all from one sample in a study of early T cells in non-severe SARS-CoV-2 infection. TCRdb reprocessed the 5' RACE reads via MiXCR and lists one record per CDR3 protein. The sample holds around 82,000 distinct CDR3 sequences, roughly 14% seen once. Input material: whole blood. These receptor sequences come from an adult who was a healthcare worker with PCR-confirmed SARS-CoV-2 infection or an uninfected control (not recorded which). The CDR3 runs from the conserved cysteine through the conserved F or W. The order of the fields is V gene, D gene, clone size, J gene, CDR3 protein, CDR3 DNA. A D gene is named only where the DNA matches it firmly. Size is omitted from some rows. Given values are once, few, many or a class for expanded clones.

>TRBV2|.|few|TRBJ1-4
CASRGTFPEKLFF
TGTGCCAGCAGGGGGACGTTTCCTGAAAAACTGTTTTTT
>TRBV10-2|.|.|TRBJ1-6
CASSEGSPLHF
TGCGCCAGCAGTGAGGGTTCACCCCTCCACTTT
>TRBV10-2|TRBD2|.|TRBJ2-2
CASRYSGGAAGELFF
TGCGCCAGCAGATATAGCGGGGGGGCCGCCGGGGAGCTGTTTTTT
>TRBV20-1|.|few|TRBJ1-1
CSAGATDEAFF
TGCAGTGCTGGCGCGACAGATGAAGCTTTCTTT
>TRBV29-1|.|.|TRBJ1-1
CSVEISPNLNTEAFF
TGCAGCGTTGAAATCTCCCCTAACCTAAACACTGAAGCTTTCTTT
>TRBV10-3|.|.|TRBJ2-3
CATARLHTDTQYF
TGTGCCACCGCGAGACTTCACACAGATACGCAGTATTTT
>TRBV21-1|.|.|TRBJ1-5
CASSTLGQGAGQPQHF
TGTGCCAGCAGCACCCTGGGACAGGGGGCTGGTCAGCCCCAGCATTTT
>TRBV2|.|few|TRBJ1-5
CASSDHRGNQPQHF
TGTGCCAGCAGTGATCATAGGGGCAATCAGCCCCAGCATTTT
>TRBV6-6|TRBD2|few|TRBJ2-1
CASNKRSGGSWFF
TGTGCCAGCAATAAGCGTAGCGGGGGGTCGTGGTTCTTC
>TRBV2|.|.|TRBJ1-1
CASSESVQYTEAFF
TGTGCCAGCAGTGAATCTGTGCAGTACACTGAAGCTTTCTTT
>TRBV11-2|.|many|TRBJ1-1
CASSLLGGTEAFF
TGTGCCAGCAGCTTACTTGGGGGGACTGAAGCTTTCTTT
>TRBV10-2|.|.|TRBJ2-2
CASRGLQLNTGELFF
TGCGCCAGCAGAGGACTGCAGCTGAACACCGGGGAGCTGTTTTTT
>TRBV4-1|.|few|TRBJ2-4
CASSQPVSKNIQYF
TGCGCCAGCAGCCAGCCAGTTTCAAAAAACATTCAGTACTTC
>TRBV21-1|.|.|TRBJ1-2
CASSRQEGPILGYGYTF
TGTGCCAGCAGCCGCCAAGAGGGGCCAATACTAGGCTATGGCTACACCTTC
>TRBV24-1|.|.|TRBJ2-3
CATAGPVLTDTQYF
TGTGCCACCGCCGGACCAGTCCTCACAGATACGCAGTATTTT
>TRBV24-1|TRBD1|.|TRBJ2-1
CATSDLDRGGSNEQFF
TGTGCCACCAGTGATTTGGACAGGGGTGGGTCCAATGAGCAGTTCTTC
>TRBV29-1|TRBD2|.|TRBJ2-1
CSVAGTNSYNEQFF
TGCAGCGTTGCCGGGACTAATTCCTACAATGAGCAGTTCTTC
>TRBV5-1|TRBD1|.|TRBJ1-1
CASSLETGGGTEAFF
TGCGCCAGCAGCTTGGAAACAGGGGGAGGGACTGAAGCTTTCTTT
>TRBV7-9|.|.|TRBJ2-5
CASSLGAGPQETQYF
TGTGCCAGCAGCTTAGGGGCGGGCCCCCAAGAGACCCAGTACTTC
>TRBV7-9|.|few|TRBJ1-4
CASSQREGVPTNEKLFF
TGTGCCAGCAGCCAACGTGAAGGGGTCCCAACTAATGAAAAACTGTTTTTT
>TRBV19|.|.|TRBJ2-4
CASSMFPPQGGENIQYF
TGTGCCAGTAGTATGTTCCCCCCCCAGGGGGGCGAAAACATTCAGTACTTC
>TRBV3-1|.|.|TRBJ1-1
CASSQELGWGKEAFF
TGTGCCAGCAGCCAAGAGCTGGGTTGGGGGAAAGAAGCTTTCTTT
>TRBV20-1|.|.|TRBJ2-4
CSAAALGDIQYF
TGCAGTGCTGCCGCCCTCGGGGACATTCAGTACTTC
>TRBV12-5|.|.|TRBJ2-3
CASGLSPRTNHTDTQYF
TGTGCTAGTGGTTTGAGCCCCCGGACTAACCACACAGATACGCAGTATTTT
>TRBV4-1|.|once|TRBJ1-2
CASSQSGSLGGYTF
TGCGCCAGCAGCCAATCGGGCAGCCTCGGGGGCTACACCTTC
>TRBV4-1|.|.|TRBJ2-6
CASSPIHSGANVLTF
TGCGCCAGCAGTCCTATACACTCTGGGGCCAACGTCCTGACTTTC
>TRBV5-1|.|many|TRBJ2-2
CASSSTGPGHTGELFF
TGCGCCAGCAGCTCGACAGGACCAGGCCACACCGGGGAGCTGTTTTTT
>TRBV19|TRBD1|few|TRBJ2-4
CASSTRDSLGGIQYF
TGTGCCAGTAGTACCCGGGACAGCCTAGGTGGCATTCAGTACTTC
>TRBV5-4|.|.|TRBJ1-1
CASSSGGAAGTEAFF
TGTGCCAGCAGCTCTGGCGGGGCCGCGGGGACTGAAGCTTTCTTT
>TRBV12-3/TRBV12-4|TRBD1|.|TRBJ2-4
CASSKTGGKAKNIQYF
TGTGCCAGCAGCAAAACAGGGGGTAAAGCCAAAAACATTCAGTACTTC
>TRBV20-1|.|.|TRBJ1-5
CSASWGSNQPQHF
TGCAGTGCTAGCTGGGGTAGCAATCAGCCCCAGCATTTT
>TRBV2|.|.|TRBJ1-2
CASSSTGFGYTF
TGTGCCAGCAGTTCAACAGGATTTGGCTACACCTTC
>TRBV12-3/TRBV12-4|TRBD1|few|TRBJ1-1
CASRQGGTEAFF
TGTGCCAGCAGACAGGGGGGGACTGAAGCTTTCTTT
>TRBV20-1|.|few|TRBJ1-2
CSARDSSFSGGYTF
TGCAGTGCTAGAGATTCAAGTTTCTCGGGAGGCTACACCTTC
>TRBV6-4|TRBD2|.|TRBJ2-3
CEKQRGVTDTQYF
TGTGAAAAACAGCGGGGGGTGACAGATACGCAGTATTTT
>TRBV11-2|TRBD2|many|TRBJ2-1
CASSLGRTSGLSYNEQFF
TGTGCCAGCAGCTTAGGACGGACTAGCGGCCTCTCCTACAATGAGCAGTTCTTC
>TRBV20-1|.|many|TRBJ2-1
CSVQPLRADLGNEQFF
TGCAGCGTCCAACCCCTCCGGGCCGACCTGGGGAATGAGCAGTTCTTC
>TRBV6-5|TRBD1|.|TRBJ1-2
CASSSDRGLLGYTF
TGTGCCAGCAGTTCCGACAGGGGGCTGTTAGGCTACACCTTC
>TRBV10-3|TRBD2|few|TRBJ2-3
CAISESIAGSSDTQYF
TGTGCCATCAGTGAGTCGATAGCGGGGTCGTCAGATACGCAGTATTTT
>TRBV5-6|TRBD2|.|TRBJ2-1
CASSQTSGGAIYNEQFF
TGTGCCAGCAGCCAAACTAGCGGGGGGGCCATTTACAATGAGCAGTTCTTC
>TRBV24-1|.|few|TRBJ2-3
CATSAEGLRDTQYF
TGTGCCACCAGTGCAGAAGGGCTAAGGGATACGCAGTATTTT
>TRBV29-1|.|.|TRBJ2-1
CSVEKPGRPFLPYNEQFF
TGCAGCGTTGAAAAACCGGGACGGCCATTCTTACCCTACAATGAGCAGTTCTTC
>TRBV7-2|TRBD1|few|TRBJ1-1
CASSLTSRTGVTEAFF
TGTGCCAGCAGCTTAACCTCGAGGACAGGGGTAACTGAAGCTTTCTTT
>TRBV5-1|.|few|TRBJ2-5
CASSLLGSGRETQYF
TGCGCCAGCAGCTTGTTAGGTTCGGGGCGAGAGACCCAGTACTTC
>TRBV7-2|.|few|TRBJ2-3
CASSLVPGGTDTQYF
TGTGCCAGCAGCTTAGTTCCGGGGGGCACAGATACGCAGTATTTT
>TRBV18|.|many|TRBJ1-5
CASSPGNNQPQHF
TGTGCCAGCTCACCGGGCAACAATCAGCCCCAGCATTTT
>TRBV28|TRBD1|.|TRBJ1-6
CASSEQGYNSPLHF
TGTGCCAGCAGTGAACAGGGGTATAATTCACCCCTCCACTTT
>TRBV10-2|.|.|TRBJ1-6
CASSEQGVYNSPLHF
TGCGCCAGCAGTGAGCAGGGAGTCTATAATTCACCCCTCCACTTT
>TRBV11-2|.|few|TRBJ2-1
CASSHGAGRYNEQFF
TGTGCCAGCAGCCATGGGGCGGGGAGATACAATGAGCAGTTCTTC
>TRBV5-1|.|.|TRBJ1-2
CASSLDSGGYGYTF
TGCGCCAGCAGCTTGGATAGCGGGGGCTATGGCTACACCTTC
>TRBV3-1|.|few|TRBJ2-1
CASSLASVNEQFF
TGTGCCAGCAGCCTAGCATCCGTGAATGAGCAGTTCTTC
>TRBV4-1|TRBD2|.|TRBJ2-3
CASSQERLAGKNPPTDTQYF
TGCGCCAGCAGCCAAGAACGACTAGCGGGGAAAAACCCCCCCACAGATACGCAGTATTTT
>TRBV5-1|.|few|TRBJ1-6
CASSLGPTYNSPLHF
TGCGCCAGCAGCTTGGGTCCTACTTATAATTCACCCCTCCACTTT